This TCR beta chain came from a study of OX40 agonist ivuxolimab in advanced cancers. As for the study in general: Given to patients was ivuxolimab, an agonistic anti-OX40 (CD134) antibody.

Germline V gene data show CDR1 as GTSNPN and CDR2 as SVGIG (reference sequence). J gave up 2 bases and V 8 bases, and 5 bases lay outside the gene matches. The CDR3 covers 13 residues. Measured with immunoSEQ multiplex PCR; TCRdb has only the in-frame clones, and not every one. The sample holds about 77,000 clones, over 70% seen once. The receptor was derived from an adult with an advanced solid tumor such as melanoma, head and neck, liver or kidney cancer. J is TRBJ1-2 and V is TRBV30; 10 nucleotides align to TRBD1. The source was CD4+ or CD8+ T cells sorted from blood, collected in a trial of the OX40 agonist ivuxolimab. DNA of the CDR3: TGTGCCGGGACAGGGGTTACCAACTATGGCTACACCTTC. This gives the protein CAGTGVTNYGYTF.